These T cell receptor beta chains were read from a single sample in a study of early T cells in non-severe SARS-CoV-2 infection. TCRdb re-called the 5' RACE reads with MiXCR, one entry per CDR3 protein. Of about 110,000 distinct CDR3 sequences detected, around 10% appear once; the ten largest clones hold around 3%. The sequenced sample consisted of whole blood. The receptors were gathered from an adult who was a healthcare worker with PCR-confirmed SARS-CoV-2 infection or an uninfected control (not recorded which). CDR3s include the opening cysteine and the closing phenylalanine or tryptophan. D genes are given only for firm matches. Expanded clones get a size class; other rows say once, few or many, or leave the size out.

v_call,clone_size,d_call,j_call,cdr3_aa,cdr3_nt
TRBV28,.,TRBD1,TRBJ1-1,CASRLGQGRGTEALF,TGTGCCAGCAGATTAGGACAGGGTCGGGGAACTGAAGCTCTCTTT
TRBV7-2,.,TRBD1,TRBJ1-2,CASSPVARGSNYGYTF,TGTGCCAGCAGCCCCGTGGCCAGGGGGTCTAACTATGGCTACACCTTC
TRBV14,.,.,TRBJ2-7,CASSQSGNEQYF,TGTGCCAGCAGCCAATCGGGGAACGAGCAGTACTTC
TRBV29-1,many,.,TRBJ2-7,CSVGSGTPYEQYF,TGCAGCGTTGGCTCGGGGACTCCCTACGAGCAGTACTTC
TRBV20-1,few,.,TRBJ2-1,CSARGQNYNEQFF,TGCAGTGCTAGAGGGCAGAACTACAATGAGCAGTTCTTC
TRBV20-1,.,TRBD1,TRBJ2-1,CSADKQGADEQFF,TGCAGTGCGGACAAACAGGGGGCGGATGAGCAGTTCTTC
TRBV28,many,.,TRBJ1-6,CASSYPPNSPLHF,TGTGCCAGCAGTTACCCACCCAATTCACCCCTCCACTTT
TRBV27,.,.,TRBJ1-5,CASSPPIGQPQHF,TGTGCCAGCAGTCCCCCAATCGGGCAGCCCCAGCATTTT
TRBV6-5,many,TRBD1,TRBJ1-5,CASSPTRQGAQPQHF,TGTGCCAGCAGCCCTACCCGACAGGGGGCTCAGCCCCAGCATTTT
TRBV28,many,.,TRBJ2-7,CASTTGPSSYEQYF,TGTGCCAGCACCACAGGGCCCAGCTCCTACGAGCAGTACTTC
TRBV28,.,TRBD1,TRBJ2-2,CASSFLTGVSGELFF,TGTGCCAGCAGTTTCCTTACAGGGGTGAGCGGGGAGCTGTTTTTT
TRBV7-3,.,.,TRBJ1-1,CASSSTQANTEAFF,TGTGCCAGCAGCTCGACACAGGCGAACACTGAAGCTTTCTTT
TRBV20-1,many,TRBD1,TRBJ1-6,CSASTGGNSPLHF,TGCAGTGCTTCTACAGGGGGAAACTCACCCCTCCACTTT
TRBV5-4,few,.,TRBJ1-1,CASSLAQTGPFF,TGTGCCAGCAGCTTGGCACAAACAGGACCTTTCTTT
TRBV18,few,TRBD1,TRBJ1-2,CASSLETGYGYTF,TGTGCCAGCTCACTGGAGACAGGGTATGGCTACACCTTC
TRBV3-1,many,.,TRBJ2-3,CASSQTVSGGDTQYF,TGTGCCAGCAGCCAAACGGTGTCAGGCGGCGATACGCAGTATTTT
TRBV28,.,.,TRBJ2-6,CASTPSQEGNVLTF,TGTGCCAGCACCCCAAGTCAGGAGGGCAACGTCCTGACTTTC
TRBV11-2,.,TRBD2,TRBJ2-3,CASSLWTSGYTDTQYF,TGTGCCAGCAGCCTGTGGACTAGCGGATACACAGATACGCAGTATTTT
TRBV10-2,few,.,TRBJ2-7,CASSVSDSHFF,TGCGCCAGCAGTGTTTCGGACAGCCACTTCTTC
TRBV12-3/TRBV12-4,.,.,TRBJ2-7,CASSSSLVYEQYF,TGTGCCAGCAGTTCGTCTCTTGTTTACGAGCAGTACTTC
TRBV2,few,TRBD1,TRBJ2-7,CASSLTGGTPDYEQYF,TGTGCCAGCAGCCTGACAGGGGGCACACCAGACTACGAGCAGTACTTC
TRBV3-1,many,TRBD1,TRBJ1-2,CASSHLGTDNYGYTF,TGTGCCAGCAGCCACTTGGGGACAGATAACTATGGCTACACCTTC
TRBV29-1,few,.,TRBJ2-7,CSLSEGSEQYF,TGCAGCCTCAGCGAGGGTAGCGAGCAGTACTTC
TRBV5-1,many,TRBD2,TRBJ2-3,CASSPAVGLAGGSTDTQYF,TGCGCCAGCAGCCCCGCCGTAGGACTAGCGGGAGGGAGCACAGATACGCAGTATTTT
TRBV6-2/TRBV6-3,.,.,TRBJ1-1,CASSYGTLSTEAFF,TGTGCCAGCAGTTACGGCACCCTATCCACTGAAGCTTTCTTT
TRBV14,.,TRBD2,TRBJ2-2,CASSQDTGTRSLANTGELFF,TGTGCCAGCAGCCAAGATACCGGGACTAGGAGTTTGGCGAACACCGGGGAGCTGTTTTTT
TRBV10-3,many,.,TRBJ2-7,CAISGDIRTEQYF,TGTGCCATCAGTGGGGACATAAGGACCGAGCAGTACTTC
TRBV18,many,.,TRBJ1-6,CASSRGGRPAGIDSPLHF,TGTGCCAGCTCCCGCGGGGGCCGGCCCGCTGGGATTGATTCACCCCTCCACTTT
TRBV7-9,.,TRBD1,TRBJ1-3,CASRIGQGNTIYF,TGTGCCAGCAGGATCGGACAGGGCAACACCATATATTTT
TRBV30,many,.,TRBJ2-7,CAWRVSYEQYF,TGTGCCTGGAGGGTCTCCTACGAGCAGTACTTC
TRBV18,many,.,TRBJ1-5,CASSPAATGFNQPQHF,TGTGCCAGCTCACCGGCCGCGACAGGATTCAATCAGCCCCAGCATTTT
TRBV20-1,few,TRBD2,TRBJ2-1,CSARLAGVAYNEQFF,TGCAGTGCTAGACTAGCGGGGGTGGCCTACAATGAGCAGTTCTTC
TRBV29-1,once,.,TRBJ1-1,CIVTLGREAFF,TGCATCGTTACGCTTGGACGGGAAGCTTTCTTT
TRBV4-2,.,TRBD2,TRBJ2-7,CASTHSSGGTPYEQYF,TGTGCCAGCACCCATTCTAGCGGGGGAACCCCCTACGAGCAGTACTTC
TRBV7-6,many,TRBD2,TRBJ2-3,CASSSGTTSGDTQYF,TGTGCCAGCAGTTCCGGGACTACCTCGGGAGATACGCAGTATTTT
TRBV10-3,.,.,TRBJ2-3,CAISEGSDTQYF,TGTGCCATCAGTGAGGGCTCAGATACGCAGTATTTT
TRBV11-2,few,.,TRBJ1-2,CASSQRLPRGTDGYTF,TGTGCCAGCAGCCAGCGACTGCCGAGGGGGACTGATGGCTACACCTTC
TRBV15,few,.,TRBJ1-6,CATSRDGTGNNSPLHF,TGTGCCACCAGCAGAGATGGAACAGGGAATAATTCACCCCTCCACTTT
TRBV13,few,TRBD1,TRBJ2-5,CASSFGPGQGRSQYF,TGTGCCAGCAGCTTCGGACCGGGACAGGGAAGGTCCCAGTACTTC
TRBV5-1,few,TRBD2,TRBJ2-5,CASSLGPQTSREDQYF,TGCGCCAGCAGCTTGGGCCCCCAAACTAGCCGGGAGGACCAGTACTTC
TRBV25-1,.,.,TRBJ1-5,CASQGRGPGQPQHF,TGTGCCAGCCAGGGAAGGGGCCCAGGTCAGCCCCAGCATTTT
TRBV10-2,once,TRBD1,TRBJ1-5,CASSEGQGGQPQHF,TGCGCCAGCAGTGAGGGACAGGGCGGTCAGCCCCAGCATTTT
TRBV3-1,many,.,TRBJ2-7,CASSVFSYEQYF,TGTGCCAGCAGCGTATTCTCCTACGAGCAGTACTTC
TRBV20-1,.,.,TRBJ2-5,CSARSGGQETQYF,TGCAGTGCTAGGTCCGGCGGCCAAGAGACCCAGTACTTC
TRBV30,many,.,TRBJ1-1,CAWSVRGHLNTEAFF,TGTGCCTGGAGTGTACGGGGACACCTGAACACTGAAGCTTTCTTT
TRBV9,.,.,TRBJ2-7,CASSVVTEQYF,TGTGCCAGCAGCGTAGTTACCGAGCAGTACTTC
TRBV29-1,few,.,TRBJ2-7,CSGGPHGDEQYF,TGCAGCGGCGGGCCACACGGGGACGAGCAGTACTTC
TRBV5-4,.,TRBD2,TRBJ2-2,CASRSGLAVNTGELFF,TGTGCCAGCAGGTCTGGACTAGCGGTGAACACCGGGGAGCTGTTTTTT
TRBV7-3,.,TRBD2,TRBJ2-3,CASSQLAGRDTQYF,TGTGCCAGCAGCCAACTAGCGGGGAGGGATACGCAGTATTTT
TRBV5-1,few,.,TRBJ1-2,CASSQGTNYGYTF,TGCGCCAGCAGCCAAGGGACAAACTATGGCTACACCTTC